These T cell receptor beta chains were read from a single sample in a study of blood T cell repertoires in COVID-19. The table came from immunoSEQ multiplex PCR; TCRdb's copy has only in-frame clones and leaves some out. This table has 200,000 to 250,000 clones, 80% to 90% appearing once. Sequencing input: peripheral blood. Receptors originate from a man aged 25 to 40 with COVID-19, enrolled during active disease. Both conserved end residues are part of each CDR3. Fields, in order: CDR3 protein, CDR3 DNA, J gene, clone size, D gene, V gene. D genes are given only for firm matches. Size is omitted from some rows. Given values are once, few, many or a class for expanded clones.

CDR3: CASSLYGLMNTEAFF
DNA: TGTGCCAGCAGCTTATACGGTCTCATGAACACTGAAGCTTTCTTT
J: TRBJ1-1
size: NA
D: NA
V: TRBV7-2

CDR3: CASSLRDISQQYF
DNA: TGTGCCAGCAGCTTGAGGGACATTTCACAGCAGTACTTC
J: TRBJ2-7
size: NA
D: NA
V: TRBV5-8

CDR3: CASRARQGVGNTEAFF
DNA: TGTGCCAGCAGGGCCCGACAGGGGGTTGGGAACACTGAAGCTTTCTTT
J: TRBJ1-1
size: NA
D: TRBD1
V: TRBV27

CDR3: CASSPSAGSINEKLFF
DNA: TGCGCCAGCAGCCCTTCGGCGGGCAGCATTAATGAAAAACTGTTTTTT
J: TRBJ1-4
size: NA
D: NA
V: TRBV4-1

CDR3: CASSLGPSWERETQYF
DNA: TGTGCCAGCAGCTTAGGGCCTAGCTGGGAAAGGGAGACCCAGTACTTC
J: TRBJ2-5
size: NA
D: NA
V: TRBV7-2

CDR3: CASSNAARGGTGSTEQYF
DNA: TGTGCCAGCAGTAACGCGGCCCGGGGGGGGACAGGGTCCACCGAGCAGTACTTC
J: TRBJ2-7
size: NA
D: NA
V: TRBV6-2/TRBV6-3

CDR3: CATSDPSNRYNEAFF
DNA: TGTGCCACCAGTGACCCCTCGAACAGGTATAATGAAGCTTTCTTT
J: TRBJ1-1
size: NA
D: NA
V: TRBV24-1

CDR3: CASKLAGGGDTQYF
DNA: TGTGCCAGCAAACTAGCGGGAGGGGGGGATACGCAGTATTTT
J: TRBJ2-3
size: NA
D: TRBD2
V: TRBV2

CDR3: CASSLVSGFSGGPYEQYF
DNA: TGTGCCAGCAGCTTAGTCTCGGGGTTCAGCGGGGGACCCTACGAGCAGTACTTC
J: TRBJ2-7
size: NA
D: TRBD2
V: TRBV7-9

CDR3: CASSPAAGGEYGYTF
DNA: TGTGCCAGCTCACCTGCGGCAGGGGGCGAATATGGCTACACCTTC
J: TRBJ1-2
size: NA
D: TRBD1
V: TRBV18

CDR3: CASSIGAGDTEAFF
DNA: TGTGCCAGTAGTATAGGGGCAGGGGACACTGAAGCTTTCTTT
J: TRBJ1-1
size: once
D: NA
V: TRBV19

CDR3: CASSSLGLKNQPQHF
DNA: TGCGCCAGCAGCTCGTTGGGGCTAAAAAATCAGCCCCAGCATTTT
J: TRBJ1-5
size: NA
D: NA
V: TRBV5-1

CDR3: CASSVATRTDTQYF
DNA: TGTGCCAGCAGCGTAGCTACCCGGACAGATACGCAGTATTTT
J: TRBJ2-3
size: NA
D: NA
V: TRBV9

CDR3: CASSGDYSTDTQYF
DNA: TGTGCCAGTAGCGGGGACTATAGCACAGATACGCAGTATTTT
J: TRBJ2-3
size: NA
D: TRBD2
V: TRBV18

CDR3: CASLLIGQGTYEQYF
DNA: TGTGCCAGCCTCTTGATCGGACAGGGAACCTACGAGCAGTACTTC
J: TRBJ2-7
size: NA
D: TRBD1
V: TRBV7-9

CDR3: CASSPLMDRQNEKLFF
DNA: TGTGCCAGCAGTCCACTCATGGACAGACAGAATGAAAAACTGTTTTTT
J: TRBJ1-4
size: NA
D: NA
V: TRBV27

CDR3: CATSPRGDRTYEKLFF
DNA: TGTGCCACCAGCCCTAGAGGCGACAGAACTTATGAAAAACTGTTTTTT
J: TRBJ1-4
size: NA
D: NA
V: TRBV15

CDR3: CASRGQRGGGSPLHF
DNA: TGTGCCAGCAGGGGACAGCGGGGGGGTGGTTCACCCCTCCACTTT
J: TRBJ1-6
size: NA
D: TRBD1
V: TRBV6-5

CDR3: CASSPDSTSTDTQYF
DNA: TGTGCCAGCAGCCCGGACAGTACTAGCACAGATACGCAGTATTTT
J: TRBJ2-3
size: NA
D: NA
V: TRBV7-2

CDR3: CASSVVAGGRTDTQYF
DNA: TGTGCCAGCAGCGTAGTAGCGGGAGGGCGAACAGATACGCAGTATTTT
J: TRBJ2-3
size: NA
D: TRBD2
V: TRBV9

CDR3: CASRSPGKDRGEGKGTGELFF
DNA: TGTGCCAGCAGATCGCCTGGGAAGGACAGGGGAGAGGGTAAAGGCACCGGGGAGCTGTTTTTT
J: TRBJ2-2
size: NA
D: TRBD1
V: TRBV7-3

CDR3: CASSFGQNQPQHF
DNA: TGTGCCAGCAGCTTTGGACAAAATCAGCCCCAGCATTTT
J: TRBJ1-5
size: few
D: NA
V: TRBV5-8

CDR3: CASGVLTGKLNEQFF
DNA: TGTGCCAGCGGGGTTCTTACAGGGAAGCTCAATGAGCAGTTCTTC
J: TRBJ2-1
size: NA
D: NA
V: TRBV11-1

CDR3: CASSLSVRGYGYTF
DNA: TGTGCCAGCAGTTTATCAGTCAGGGGCTATGGCTACACCTTC
J: TRBJ1-2
size: NA
D: NA
V: TRBV27

CDR3: CSVEDLGGRGSRMGYGYTF
DNA: TGCAGCGTTGAAGATCTTGGTGGCAGGGGATCCCGTATGGGCTATGGCTACACCTTC
J: TRBJ1-2
size: NA
D: NA
V: TRBV29-1

CDR3: CAWSSGLAGSGANVLTF
DNA: TGTGCCTGGAGTTCCGGGCTAGCGGGATCTGGGGCCAACGTCCTGACTTTC
J: TRBJ2-6
size: NA
D: TRBD2
V: TRBV30

CDR3: CASSFVQGDTQYF
DNA: TGTGCCAGCAGCTTTGTACAGGGGGATACGCAGTATTTT
J: TRBJ2-3
size: NA
D: TRBD1
V: TRBV7-2

CDR3: CASKVGDRANQPQHF
DNA: TGTGCCAGTAAAGTAGGGGACAGGGCCAATCAGCCCCAGCATTTT
J: TRBJ1-5
size: NA
D: TRBD1
V: TRBV19